The sequence of this T cell receptor (beta chain) was determined in a study of cytomegalovirus exposure and HLA in healthy donors. Findings of the study overall: Altogether, 150 to 200 TCR beta chains were recorded as cytomegalovirus-associated.

This CDR3 region has 15 residues. V was pared by 0 bases and J by 2 bases, with 11 bases between. Per germline, CDR1 LGHNA and CDR2 YSLEER. About this clone: The antigen is unknown.

Primers for the PCR totalled 60 Vbeta and 13 Jbeta. Using immunoSEQ multiplex PCR, the repertoire was profiled, and TCRdb retains in-frame clones only, with some absent. The sample gives roughly 190,000 clones, 60% to 85% of which show up once; 1.1% is in the top ten. This receptor was identified in a woman aged 35 to 49 in good health and CMV-seronegative. This chain links TRBV4-3 with TRBJ2-7; weak D call: TRBD2 (6 bases). The sequenced sample consisted of PBMCs. CDR3 amino acids: CASSQDPLATYEQYF. In nucleotides, the CDR3 is TGCGCCAGCAGCCAAGATCCCCTAGCGACCTACGAGCAGTACTTC.